This T cell receptor (beta chain) is drawn from a study of molecular identifiers for immune sequencing clone quantification. Study overall: In replicates, RNA from roughly 21,000 or 96,000 naive CD8 cells was divided five ways and four parts were sequenced.

Naive CD8 T cells were picked out by sorting for CD8+CD4-CCR7+CD45RA+. This clonotype was detected many times. Its target is unknown. TCRdb processed the PCR reads anew with MiXCR; each CDR3 protein has one entry. The sample includes 300,000 to 400,000 distinct CDR3 sequences, 20% to 25% of them seen just once. General study results and limits: Clones exceeding 20 RNA copies carried over 97% of effector molecules but under 1% of naive-cell molecules.

This CDR3 has 14 amino acids. Per the germline V gene, CDR1 is MGHRA and CDR2 is YSYEKL. Trimming removed 5 bases at V and 4 bases at J, with 11 bases between. The chain has TRBV4-1 and TRBJ1-4; D remains unclear. This clonotype originated in a human donor in good health. Some libraries in this study had Jurkat cell RNA spiked in. The specimen was naive CD8+ T cells from blood, with Jurkat cell RNA spiked in. Indicated subset: FACS-sorted CD8+CD4-CCR7+CD45RA+ naive T cells. The CDR3: CASSETLNNEKLFF. The CDR3, as DNA: TGCGCCAGCAGCGAGACCCTAAATAATGAAAAACTGTTTTTT.